Here is one T cell receptor beta chain with its context. TCR beta CDR3 region amplification was performed from RNA transcripts. A first-round RT-PCR of the TCR CDR3 used the HTBI primer set. MiXCR, run by TCRdb on the multiplex PCR reads, gives a single entry per CDR3 protein. This sample carries hundreds of thousands of distinct CDR3 sequences, about 15% of them seen once, and the ten largest clones take approximately 25%. These data are taken from a study of T cells in Graves' hyperthyroidism and ophthalmopathy. This CDR3 is built from 16 residues. V lost 8 bases to trimming and J lost 5 bases; unmatched junction nucleotides: 16. Germline V lookup: CDR1 GTSNPN, CDR2 SVGIG (reference sequence).

The sequencing input was blood. This rearrangement joins TRBV30 to TRBJ2-1; TRBD2 aligns across 9 bases. This clonotype was obtained from a woman aged 25-40 years with Graves' hyperthyroidism. CDR3: CAGGVAGVHWDNEQFF. CDR3 sequence (DNA): TGTGCCGGTGGGGTAGCGGGAGTCCATTGGGACAATGAGCAGTTCTTC.